The T cell receptor beta chain described here comes from a study of cytotoxic CD8 clonotypes in ibrutinib-treated CLL. As for the study in general: Researchers reported around 10 relapsed/refractory and fewer than 16 treatment-naive patients, 17 of them IGHV unmutated.

Profiled with immunoSEQ multiplex PCR; TCRdb holds only in-frame clones, not every one. The table records 76,000 or so clones, 83% of them present only once. The material sequenced was PBMCs, taken after 24 months of ibrutinib treatment. The clonotype was recovered from a human donor with chronic lymphocytic leukemia.

CDR3 region: CASSPLSSPPVEQYF. The CDR3 region has the DNA TGTGCCAGCAGCCCCCTTTCTTCCCCGCCTGTTGAGCAGTACTTC. The genes are TRBV9 and TRBJ2-7; no clear D. V was pared by 4 bases and J by 7 bases, with 21 bases between. This CDR3 has 15 residues. Germline V gene data show CDR1 as SGDLS and CDR2 as YYNGEE.